The 20 T cell receptor beta chains below all came from one sample that was sequenced in a study of T-cell reconstitution after alpha-beta-depleted transplantation in children. Library preparation (for TCRbeta) was performed with unique molecular identifiers. A single record per CDR3 protein comes from TCRdb applying MiXCR to the PCR reads. This table has around 700,000 distinct CDR3 sequences, approximately 14% appearing once. The source material was PBMCs, sampled before TCRalphabeta/CD19-depleted stem cell transplant. The receptors shown here come from a girl aged 2 to 10 with congenital amegakaryocytic thrombocytopenia, due to receive a stem cell transplant.

V gene TRBV5-1 combines with J gene TRBJ2-7, with 8 bases that match TRBD1. The germline V gene encodes CDR1 SGHRS and CDR2 YFSETQ. Trimming cost V 4 bases and J 6 bases; bases outside gene matches: 12. The CDR3 contains 15 residues. The CDR3 nucleotides read TGCGCCAGCAGCCCCCTGACAGGGGCCCATTTCGAGCAGTACTTC. Residues: CASSPLTGAHFEQYF.

CDR3 sequence reads: CCARDRPGTGFNEQYF. The DNA of the CDR3 is TGCTGCGCTAGAGATCGGCCCGGGACAGGGTTTAACGAGCAGTACTTC. V and J are TRBV20-1 and TRBJ2-7; TRBD1 matches 9 bases. The CDR3 contains 16 residues. CDR1 and CDR2 (germline): DFQATT, SNEGSKA (reference sequence).

The table lists this clonotype with a few counts. The rearrangement links TRBV3-1 to TRBJ2-7; TRBD2 is a possible D gene (6 bases). V was pared by 2 bases and J by 3 bases, with 17 bases between. The CDR3 is 16 amino acids. Germline values: CDR1 LGHDT, CDR2 YNNKEL (reference sequence). The CDR3 reads CASSQLNHRDFYEQYF. The CDR3 region has the DNA TGTGCCAGCAGCCAATTGAACCATCGGGACTTCTACGAGCAGTACTTC.

This clonotype showed up many times. The chain links TRBV5-1 to TRBJ2-1; TRBD2 matches at 9 bases. Germline V gene sequence: CDR1 SGHRS, CDR2 YFSETQ. This CDR3 region has 16 residues. V lost 0 bases to trimming and J lost 8 bases; unmatched junction nucleotides: 9. The CDR3 is CASSLEGTSRVDEQFF. CDR3 sequence (DNA): TGCGCCAGCAGCTTGGAAGGGACTAGCAGGGTCGATGAGCAGTTCTTC.

This rearrangement joins TRBV7-9 to TRBJ1-6; TRBD1 might be the D (5 bases). V was shortened by 4 bases and J by 8 bases, with 15 bases between the two germline ends. This CDR3 contains 15 residues. In germline, CDR1 is SEHNR, CDR2 FQNEAQ (reference sequence). The CDR3 sequence: CASSSYGGYHSPLHF. CDR3 in DNA: TGTGCCAGCAGCTCGTACGGGGGATACCATTCACCCCTCCACTTT.

The rearrangement uses TRBV20-1 and TRBJ2-1; no clear D. The CDR3 length is 12 residues. Germline CDR1 reads DFQATT; CDR2 reads SNEGSKA (reference sequence). V lost 6 bases, J lost 10 bases, and 16 bases lay in between. The CDR3 nucleotides are TGCAGTGCCCCCCGGCGCGCGAAGGAGCAGTTCTTC. Protein product: CSAPRRAKEQFF.

In this sample, this clonotype turned up many times. V usage is TRBV27 and J usage is TRBJ2-7; D gene unclear. This CDR3 contains 16 residues. With 2 bases removed from V and 3 bases from J, the gap between germline ends came to 17 bases. Germline V gene lookup returns CDR1 MNHEY and CDR2 SMNVEV (reference sequence). CDR3: CASSLRAGWVNYEQYF. The CDR3 DNA reads as TGTGCCAGCAGTTTAAGGGCCGGGTGGGTCAACTACGAGCAGTACTTC.

The V call is TRBV5-1, the J call TRBJ2-1; possibly TRBD2 for D (5 bases). The CDR3 spans 15 residues. The ends were cut back, 4 bases at V and 4 bases at J, with 15 bases in the middle. CDR1 SGHRS and CDR2 YFSETQ come from the germline V gene. For the CDR3, the DNA is TGCGCCAGCAGCCCTCCAGCCCCGGGGTACAATGAGCAGTTCTTC. Its protein product is CASSPPAPGYNEQFF.

At least ten counts were recorded for this clonotype. This chain links TRBV20-1 with TRBJ2-1; D call uncertain. The CDR3 sequence is 15 residues long. V was trimmed by 0 bases and J by 6 bases, leaving 15 bases between them. Looked up from germline, CDR1 is DFQATT and CDR2 is SNEGSKA (reference sequence). The CDR3 spells CSARDIESTRNEQFF. In DNA form, the CDR3 reads TGCAGTGCTAGAGATATTGAATCGACCCGCAATGAGCAGTTCTTC.

This clonotype was counted between two and nine times. The chain carries TRBV7-8 and TRBJ2-7, with no clear D. Germline values: CDR1 SGHVS, CDR2 FQNEAQ. V lost 1 base and J 6 bases, leaving 16 bases between the germline ends. CDR3 length: 15 residues. The CDR3 is CASSLVFSLRREQYF. As DNA, the CDR3 is TGTGCCAGCAGCTTAGTTTTTTCACTCAGACGCGAGCAGTACTTC.

The J gene is TRBJ2-3, the V gene TRBV21-1; the table's D call, TRBD1, was not checked against the DNA. TRBV21-1 is marked as a pseudogene. The CDR3 sequence is 17 residues long. The CDR3 DNA reads TGTGCCAGCAGCGGACGCCTCCTTACCTCCAGCACAGATACGCAGTATTTT. It encodes CASSGRLLTSSTDTQYF.

This sequence joins TRBV7-9 and TRBJ1-1; tentatively, D is TRBD1 (6 bases). Per the germline V gene, CDR1 is SEHNR and CDR2 is FQNEAQ (reference sequence). There are 12 residues in the CDR3. V shed 7 bases and J shed 2 bases, with 8 bases lying between them. CDR3 coding DNA: TGTGCCAGCAAGGGGGAAAACACTGAAGCTTTCTTT. Translated, it gives CASKGENTEAFF.

This clonotype was counted only a few times. This chain uses TRBV20-1 with TRBJ2-7; D is undetermined. Germline values: CDR1 DFQATT, CDR2 SNEGSKA (reference sequence). The length of the CDR3 is 14 residues. Trimming removed 1 base at V and 0 bases at J, with 10 bases between. CDR3 nucleotide sequence: TGCAGTGCTAGAGTTCCTTTTAGCTCCTACGAGCAGTACTTC. Translation: CSARVPFSSYEQYF.

There are a few counts of this clonotype. V usage is TRBV20-1 and J usage is TRBJ2-7, with D unresolved. Germline lookup yields CDR1 DFQATT and CDR2 SNEGSKA (reference sequence). The CDR3 sequence is 14 residues long. V lost 0 bases, J lost 1 base, and 10 bases lay in between. The CDR3 spells CSARDLADSYEQYF. The CDR3, as DNA: TGCAGTGCTAGAGATTTGGCGGATTCCTACGAGCAGTACTTC.

Many counts were recorded for this clonotype. The chain uses TRBV29-1 and TRBJ1-3; D is undetermined. V gave up 4 bases and J gave up 0 bases, with 7 bases separating them. Germline-derived CDR1 and CDR2 are SQVTM and ANQGSEA. This CDR3 has 13 residues. As DNA, the CDR3 is TGCAGCGTTGGACGGTCCTCTGGAAACACCATATATTTT. This translates into CSVGRSSGNTIYF. Looking up the rest from reference TRBV29-1 and TRBJ1-3 gives the full variable domain: SAVISQKPSRDICQRGTSLTIQCQVDSQVTMMFWYRQQPGQSLTLIATANQGSEATYESGFVIDKFPISRPNLTFSTLTVSNMSPEDSSIYLCSVGRSSGNTIYFGEGSWLTVV.

This clonotype has only a few counts. The chain is built from TRBV20-1 and TRBJ2-1; D uncertain. The ends were cut back, 5 bases at V and 8 bases at J, with 10 bases in the middle. From germline, CDR1 is DFQATT and CDR2 SNEGSKA (reference sequence). The CDR3 spans 11 residues. CDR3 nucleotides: TGCAGTGCTGGGATCCGGGATGAGCAGTTCTTC. This gives the protein CSAGIRDEQFF.

This clonotype was seen many times. The V gene is TRBV25-1, the J gene TRBJ2-5, with D tentatively TRBD2 (6 bases). The CDR3 is 13 residues long. Deletions cut 4 bases from V and 5 bases from J, with 11 bases between. The germline CDR1 and CDR2 sequences are MGHDK and SYGVNS. In DNA form, the CDR3 reads TGTGCCAGCAGTGTTCCCGGGAGTGAGACCCAGTACTTC. It yields the protein CASSVPGSETQYF. The variable domain in full, with the rest retrieved from reference TRBV25-1 and TRBJ2-5, is EADIYQTPRYLVIGTGKKITLECSQTMGHDKMYWYQQDPGMELHLIHYSYGVNSTEKGDLSSESTVSRIRTEHFPLTLESARPSHTSQYLCASSVPGSETQYFGPGTRLLVL.

This clonotype was counted ten times or more. The gene calls are TRBV12-3 or TRBV12-4 and TRBJ2-3, with D tentatively TRBD2 (5 bases). The CDR3 is made up of 14 amino acids. The V end lost 7 bases, the J end lost 7 bases, and 18 bases lay between the germline ends. In nucleotides, the CDR3 is TGTGCCAGCACCTTGGATGGACTGGGGAATACGCAGTATTTT. It encodes CASTLDGLGNTQYF.

This clonotype was seen at least ten times. This sequence joins TRBV3-1 and TRBJ2-1, with D unclear. There are 16 residues in the CDR3. Germline V gene data show CDR1 as LGHDT and CDR2 as YNNKEL (reference sequence). V lost 2 bases and J 0 bases, leaving 11 bases between the germline ends. DNA of the CDR3: TGTGCCAGCAGCCAAATTCGGGTCAACTCCTACAATGAGCAGTTCTTC. Protein product: CASSQIRVNSYNEQFF.

This clonotype was picked up many times. The rearrangement uses TRBV20-1 and TRBJ1-1; possibly TRBD1 for D (5 bases). V dropped 3 bases and J dropped 0 bases, with 20 bases sitting between them. The CDR3 runs 17 residues. From germline, CDR1 is DFQATT and CDR2 SNEGSKA (reference sequence). The CDR3 nucleotides read TGCAGTGCTAGCCACCGAGCGGGCTTCAGGGTGAACACTGAAGCTTTCTTT. It encodes CSASHRAGFRVNTEAFF.